Sequencing of this T cell receptor beta chain was carried out in a study of cytomegalovirus exposure and HLA in healthy donors. About this clone: Its matching antigen is unknown.

This CDR3 region has 12 residues. J was trimmed by 3 bases and V by 8 bases; bases with no gene match: 0. Germline V gives CDR1 SEHNR, CDR2 FQNEAQ (reference sequence). The PCR was carried out with 60 Vbeta primers and 13 Jbeta primers. Sequencing was performed with immunoSEQ multiplex PCR; in TCRdb, only in-frame clones are kept and a portion is missing. The table has around 170,000 clones, 82% seen once; the top ten hold more than 0.45%. The study, taken as a whole, reports: At a 0.05 false discovery rate, a later analysis found 18,000 or so TCR beta sequences to be associated with HLA alleles. About 87% or about 30% of the time was how often most TCR beta V segments were productive, according to an earlier analysis. Highest at DRB1 and lowest at HLA-C, TCR association rates differed among HLA loci in a later analysis. Judged likely to be a sequencing artifact was a cluster of highly shared sequence variants.

The V gene is TRBV7-9, the J gene TRBJ2-7; 11 nucleotides match TRBD1. The material sequenced was PBMCs. This clonotype was obtained from a woman aged 50 to 60 in good health and CMV-seronegative. The CDR3 reads CASGTGGYEQYF. The CDR3 region has the DNA TGTGCCAGCGGGACAGGGGGCTACGAGCAGTACTTC.